Following are 29 T cell receptor beta chains from one sample sequenced in a study of shared clonotypes between healthy human individuals. CD8 cells classed as naive were CD45RO-negative and positively selected for CCR7, excluding terminally differentiated effector memory CD45RA+ cells. Sequencing used immunoSEQ multiplex PCR; TCRdb keeps in-frame clones, though not all of them. This sample carries about 650,000 clones, roughly 96% of them seen once, and the ten largest clones take 0.11%. Specimen: naive CD8+ T cells sorted from blood. Receptors originate from a woman aged 30 to 39 in good health.

This clone occurred once. The chain recombines TRBV29-1 with TRBJ1-2, with D tentatively TRBD1 (6 bases). V was clipped by 0 bases and J by 3 bases, with 11 bases between them. The CDR3 is 14 residues long. Looked up from germline, CDR1 is SQVTM and CDR2 is ANQGSEA. The CDR3 spells CSVEEGQIDYGYTF. DNA of the CDR3: TGCAGCGTTGAAGAAGGACAGATCGACTATGGCTACACCTTC.

This clone appeared a single time. V gene TRBV2 combines with J gene TRBJ1-5; no clear D. The germline gives CDR1 SNHLY, CDR2 FYNNEI. The CDR3 spans 12 residues. V was trimmed by 3 bases and J by 9 bases, leaving 9 bases between them. The DNA for the CDR3 is TGTGCCAGCAGTGACGCCGGTTTGCCCCAGCATTTT. It translates to CASSDAGLPQHF.

The J gene is TRBJ2-5, the V gene TRBV13, with 10 positions matching TRBD1. V lost 2 bases to trimming and J lost 4 bases; unmatched junction nucleotides: 4. CDR1 PRHDT and CDR2 FYEKMQ come from the germline V gene (reference sequence). The length of the CDR3 is 15 residues. CDR3 DNA: TGTGCCAGCAGCTTAAGCGGGACAGGGGTAGAGACCCAGTACTTC. Amino acids: CASSLSGTGVETQYF. The full variable domain, with the rest looked up from reference TRBV13 and TRBJ2-5, is AAGVIQSPRHLIKEKRETATLKCYPIPRHDTVYWYQQGPGQDPQFLISFYEKMQSDKGSIPDRFSAQQFSDYHSELNMSSLELGDSALYFCASSLSGTGVETQYFGPGTRLLVL.

This clone was observed once. In DNA form, the CDR3 reads TGTGCCAGCAGCTTAGACCTAGGGGCGAATCAGCCCCAGCATTTT. Its protein is CASSLDLGANQPQHF. The V gene is TRBV11-2, the J gene TRBJ1-5; D is perhaps TRBD1 (5 bases). Trimming removed 0 bases from V and 4 bases from J, with 10 bases in between. Per germline, CDR1 SGHAT and CDR2 FQNNGV. This CDR3 spans 15 amino acids.

The CDR3 nucleotides read TGTGCCACCAGCCTTCTGAGGGGGGGAGAGGCTTTCTTT. Its protein product is CATSLLRGGEAFF. The rearrangement links TRBV15 to TRBJ1-1; perhaps TRBD1 as D (6 bases). V was trimmed by 5 bases and J by 11 bases, leaving 18 bases between them. Germline assignment: CDR1 LNHNV and CDR2 YYDKDF (reference sequence). The CDR3 extends over 13 amino acids.

The V gene is TRBV19, the J gene TRBJ2-1, with 10 bases aligning to TRBD2. The germline V gene encodes CDR1 LNHDA and CDR2 SQIVND (reference sequence). V dropped 6 bases and J dropped 8; count of bases not matched to a gene: 13. CDR3 length: 16 amino acids. The CDR3 sequence is CASSRAWLAGVYEQFF. CDR3 nucleotides: TGTGCCAGTAGCCGAGCCTGGCTAGCGGGAGTCTATGAGCAGTTCTTC. The variable domain in full, completed from reference TRBV19 and TRBJ2-1, reads DGGITQSPKYLFRKEGQNVTLSCEQNLNHDAMYWYRQDPGQGLRLIYYSQIVNDFQKGDIAEGYSVSREKKESFPLTVTSAQKNPTAFYLCASSRAWLAGVYEQFFGPGTRLTVL.

This chain joins TRBV28 and TRBJ1-1, with a weak D call TRBD1 (5 bases). The CDR3 contains 18 residues. CDR1 is MDHEN and CDR2 is SYDVKM in the germline V gene. V was trimmed by 2 bases and J by 2 bases, leaving 21 bases between them. CDR3 DNA: TGTGCCAGCAGTTTACGCAGTGGAGGGGTAACGGGTAACACTGAAGCTTTCTTT. Translation gives CASSLRSGGVTGNTEAFF.

A remark on this clone: This specimen includes other DNA sequences encoding the same CDR3. The chain recombines TRBV6-5 with TRBJ1-1; TRBD1 matches 8 bases. V lost 5 bases to trimming and J lost 5 bases; unmatched junction nucleotides: 4. Germline V gene data show CDR1 as MNHEY and CDR2 as SVGAGI. The CDR3 loop spans 13 amino acids. In nucleotides, the CDR3 is TGTGCCAGCAGTCCCCAGGGGGCAACTGAAGCTTTCTTT. Its protein product is CASSPQGATEAFF.

The chain is built from TRBV27 and TRBJ2-7, with TRBD2 matching 13 bases. J lost 4 bases, V lost 3 bases, and 6 bases had no gene match. Germline loops: CDR1 MNHEY, CDR2 SMNVEV (reference sequence). This CDR3 has 16 residues. CDR3: CASSLGAGLAGYEQYF. The CDR3 DNA follows: TGTGCCAGCAGTTTGGGCGCGGGACTAGCGGGATACGAGCAGTACTTC.

The gene calls are TRBV7-8 and TRBJ2-3; possibly TRBD2 for D (6 bases). CDR3 length equals 15 residues. CDR1 is SGHVS, CDR2 FQNEAQ, per germline. The V end lost 6 bases, the J end lost 0 bases, and 13 bases lay between the germline ends. The CDR3 coding sequence is TGTGCCAGCAGTTCTGGGACTTTGAGCACAGATACGCAGTATTTT. Translated, it gives CASSSGTLSTDTQYF.

This clone was seen a handful of times. The chain carries TRBV6-5 and TRBJ2-7, with D possibly matching TRBD2 (7 bases). There are 14 residues in the CDR3. V gave up 1 base and J gave up 5 bases, with 12 bases separating them. CDR1 and CDR2 from the germline V gene are MNHEY and SVGAGI. CDR3 region: CASSYWSGGNEQYF. The CDR3 region has the DNA TGTGCCAGCAGTTACTGGTCGGGGGGCAACGAGCAGTACTTC.

The chain joins TRBV19 to TRBJ1-2; TRBD1 is a possible D gene (5 bases). The CDR3 is 13 amino acids. The ends were cut back, 7 bases at V and 4 bases at J, with 13 bases in the middle. Germline CDR1 LNHDA, CDR2 SQIVND (reference sequence). CDR3 region: CASKARGLYGYTF. The CDR3 DNA sequence: TGTGCCAGTAAGGCCCGGGGCCTCTATGGCTACACCTTC.

The genes are TRBV5-1 and TRBJ2-3; TRBD2 agrees at 8 bases. Trimming removed 0 bases from V and 0 bases from J; junction bases left unmatched: 3. Germline V gives CDR1 SGHRS, CDR2 YFSETQ. The CDR3 runs 16 residues. The CDR3: CASSLGGGPSTDTQYF. In DNA form, the CDR3 reads TGCGCCAGCAGCTTGGGCGGGGGGCCCAGCACAGATACGCAGTATTTT. Drawing the rest from reference TRBV5-1 and TRBJ2-3, the complete variable domain is KAGVTQTPRYLIKTRGQQVTLSCSPISGHRSVSWYQQTPGQGLQFLFEYFSETQRNKGNFPGRFSGRQFSNSRSEMNVSTLELGDSALYLCASSLGGGPSTDTQYFGPGTRLTVL.

The DNA for the CDR3 is TGTGCCAGCAGCTTGCCTGGGACTCGACCCTACGAGCAGTACTTC. Translation: CASSLPGTRPYEQYF. The gene calls are TRBV5-5 and TRBJ2-7; TRBD2 might be the D (6 bases). The CDR3 extends over 15 amino acids. Germline V gene sequence: CDR1 SGHKS, CDR2 YYEKEE (reference sequence). V lost 1 base, J lost 2 bases, and 13 bases lay in between.

On this clone: The conserved phenylalanine or tryptophan is not found at the CDR3 terminus, so this likely reflects a read error. The limits of the CDR3 on the DNA are not certain, so only TCRdb's listed CDR3 is given. The genes are TRBV6-1 and TRBJ1-3. The CDR3 totals 12 residues, both ends included. CDR1 is MNHNS, CDR2 SASEGT, per germline. CDR3 sequence reads: CASSAPPEGYVS.

The chain links TRBV4-1 to TRBJ2-2; the match to TRBD2 covers 9 bases. CDR1 is MGHRA, CDR2 YSYEKL, per germline. The CDR3 has 14 residues. The V and J ends lost 4 bases and 5 bases, in that order; junction bases with no gene match: 2. This CDR3 is CASSRGGGTGELFF. The CDR3 DNA reads TGCGCCAGCAGCCGCGGGGGGGGTACCGGGGAGCTGTTTTTT.

V and J are TRBV7-9 and TRBJ1-5; D remains unclear. This CDR3 has 15 residues. Trimming pared 4 bases from V and 2 bases from J, leaving 12 bases between. CDR1 and CDR2 (germline): SEHNR, FQNEAQ (reference sequence). CDR3 DNA sequence: TGTGCCAGCAGCTGGGGTGAAGTTGGCAATCAGCCCCAGCATTTT. The encoded protein is CASSWGEVGNQPQHF.

This clone was found once. The V and J genes are TRBV27 and TRBJ2-5; D possibly corresponds to TRBD2 (6 bases). In germline, CDR1 is MNHEY, CDR2 SMNVEV (reference sequence). The CDR3 consists of 13 residues. V was shortened by 3 bases and J by 5 bases, with 10 bases between the two germline ends. CDR3 residues: CASSFRETETQYF. For the CDR3, the DNA is TGTGCCAGCAGTTTCCGGGAGACGGAGACCCAGTACTTC.

The V and J genes are TRBV6-5 and TRBJ2-2; no reliable D call. Trimming shortened V by 6 bases and J by 1 base, and 3 bases separated the two germline ends. The CDR3 consists of 12 residues. Germline loops: CDR1 MNHEY, CDR2 SVGAGI. CDR3: CASRENTGELFF. CDR3 coding DNA: TGTGCCAGCAGAGAGAACACCGGGGAGCTGTTTTTT.

The genes are TRBV27 and TRBJ2-7; 7 positions match TRBD1. The V gene end was trimmed by 7 bases and the J gene end by 0 bases; junction bases not matched to a gene: 6. The CDR3 covers 14 residues. CDR1 and CDR2 from the germline V gene are MNHEY and SMNVEV (reference sequence). Written as DNA, the CDR3 is TGTGCCAGCACCTTGACAGGGAGCTCCTACGAGCAGTACTTC. This sequence encodes CASTLTGSSYEQYF.

The gene calls are TRBV29-1 and TRBJ2-7; 13 nucleotides align to TRBD2. V gave up 6 bases and J gave up 3 bases; unmatched junction bases: 14. The CDR3 has 17 residues. Per germline, CDR1 SQVTM and CDR2 ANQGSEA. The CDR3 DNA follows: TGCAGCGTCGTACTAGCGGGAGGGCCAAAGAGCCGCTACGAGCAGTACTTC. As protein: CSVVLAGGPKSRYEQYF.

CDR3 residues: CASSIEGQALDEQYF. In nucleotides, the CDR3 is TGTGCCAGTAGTATAGAGGGGCAGGCCCTCGACGAGCAGTACTTC. V usage is TRBV19 and J usage is TRBJ2-7, with D tentatively TRBD1 (5 bases). The length of the CDR3 is 15 residues. The V end was cut by 0 bases, the J end by 5 bases, with 14 bases between. Germline V gene data show CDR1 as LNHDA and CDR2 as SQIVND (reference sequence).

This clone has a handful of counts. The chain carries TRBV4-1 and TRBJ1-5, with unresolved D. Germline V CDR1 and CDR2: MGHRA, YSYEKL. CDR3 length equals 15 residues. V was cut by 3 bases and J by 0 bases, with 9 bases left in between. CDR3 amino acids: CASSQVLYSNQPQHF. For the CDR3, the DNA is TGCGCCAGCAGCCAGGTACTTTATAGCAATCAGCCCCAGCATTTT.

The chain is built from TRBV4-3 and TRBJ2-7; 11 bases line up with TRBD2. In germline, CDR1 is LGHNA, CDR2 YSLEER. The CDR3 loop spans 16 amino acids. V gave up 0 bases and J gave up 1 base; unmatched junction bases: 2. CDR3 sequence reads: CASSQDPSGRSYEQYF. The CDR3 DNA reads as TGCGCCAGCAGCCAAGACCCTAGCGGGAGGTCCTACGAGCAGTACTTC.

This clone has only one observation. The V call is TRBV4-1, the J call TRBJ2-1; tentative D call: TRBD1 (6 bases). This CDR3 is 17 amino acids long. Trimming stripped 0 bases from V and 0 bases from J, with 12 bases between. Germline lookup yields CDR1 MGHRA and CDR2 YSYEKL. CDR3 nucleotide sequence: TGCGCCAGCAGCCAAGATAGGGGGAAGAGCTCCTACAATGAGCAGTTCTTC. Its protein product is CASSQDRGKSSYNEQFF.

The rearrangement uses TRBV5-6 and TRBJ2-7; TRBD1 agrees at 9 bases. Germline values: CDR1 SGHDT, CDR2 YYEEEE. This CDR3 spans 13 amino acids. J gave up 7 bases and V 4 bases, and 6 bases lay outside the gene matches. This CDR3 is CASSTGTGWEQYF. DNA for the CDR3: TGTGCCAGCAGCACCGGGACAGGGTGGGAGCAGTACTTC.

The genes are TRBV9 and TRBJ2-5; tentatively, D is TRBD1 (5 bases). The end of the DNA aligns better with TRBJ2-7, so the J call may be wrong. The germline V gene has CDR1 SGDLS and CDR2 YYNGEE. The CDR3 length is 14 residues. In nucleotides, the CDR3 is TGTGCCAGCAGCGTAGGAGACAGTTCCTACGAGCAGTACTTC. This encodes CASSVGDSSYEQYF.

This chain connects TRBV27 to TRBJ2-1, with TRBD2 matching 12 bases. CDR3 length equals 15 residues. With 5 bases clipped from V and 10 bases from J, the junction kept 9 bases outside the gene matches. CDR1 is MNHEY and CDR2 is SMNVEV in the germline V gene (reference sequence). The CDR3 loop is CASSPPGLAGPEQFF. The CDR3, as DNA: TGTGCCAGCAGTCCTCCCGGACTAGCGGGACCCGAGCAGTTCTTC.

V and J are TRBV28 and TRBJ2-5, with D hard to call. The CDR3 runs 13 residues. From germline, CDR1 is MDHEN and CDR2 SYDVKM. V lost 6 bases, J lost 1 base, and 9 bases lay in between. For the CDR3, the DNA is TGTGCCAGCAGGGGTCATTCCCAAGAGACCCAGTACTTC. This codes for CASRGHSQETQYF.